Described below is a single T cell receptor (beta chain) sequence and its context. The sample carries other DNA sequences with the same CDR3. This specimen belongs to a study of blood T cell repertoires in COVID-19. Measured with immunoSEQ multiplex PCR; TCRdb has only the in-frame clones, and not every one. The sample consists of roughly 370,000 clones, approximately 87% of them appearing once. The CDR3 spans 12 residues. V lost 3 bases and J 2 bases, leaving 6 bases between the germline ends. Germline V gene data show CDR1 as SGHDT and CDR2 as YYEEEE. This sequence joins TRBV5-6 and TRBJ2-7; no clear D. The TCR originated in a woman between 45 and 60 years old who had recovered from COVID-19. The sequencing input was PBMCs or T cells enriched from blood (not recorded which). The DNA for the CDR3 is TGTGCCAGCAGCTCCACAGCCTACGAGCAGTACTTC. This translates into CASSSTAYEQYF.